This is a list of T cell receptor beta chains from one sample in a study of blood T cell repertoires in COVID-19. Sequencing was performed with immunoSEQ multiplex PCR; in TCRdb, only in-frame clones are kept and a portion is missing. The data contain a few hundred thousand clones, approximately 88% of them singletons. Material: peripheral blood. Receptors originate from a human donor in a cohort sampled during active COVID-19. The CDR3 runs from the conserved cysteine through the conserved F or W. The D gene is left open where the match is weak. The size entry is marked missing in some rows and otherwise reads once, few, many or a size class.

j_call d_call v_call clone_size cdr3_nt cdr3_aa
TRBJ1-4 . TRBV30 . TGTGCCTGGAGTTGGGGGGGGAAGAAGAATGAAAAACTGTTTTTT CAWSWGGKKNEKLFF
TRBJ1-6 TRBD1 TRBV6-1 . TGTGCCAGCAGTGAAAGACAGGGGAGAACACCCCTCCACTTT CASSERQGRTPLHF
TRBJ1-2 . TRBV12-5 few TGTGCTAGTGGTTTGAGCATCGAACATGGCTACACCTTC CASGLSIEHGYTF
TRBJ2-1 TRBD2 TRBV6-6 once TGTGCCAGCAGGCCTCAAGGGGAGGGGACCCATGAGCAGTTCTTC CASRPQGEGTHEQFF
TRBJ2-3 . TRBV18 . TGTGCCAGCTCACCATTCGCAGATACGCAGTATTTT CASSPFADTQYF
TRBJ1-5 TRBD1 TRBV24-1 . TGTGCCACAGACGGGACAGCGATCTTGAATAGCAATCAGCCCCAGCATTTT CATDGTAILNSNQPQHF
TRBJ2-5 . TRBV15 . TGTGCCACCAGCGCGAATCAGGGCCTGCAAGAGACCCAGTACTTC CATSANQGLQETQYF
TRBJ2-5 . TRBV30 . TGTGCCTGGAGTCGGGACCAAGAGACCCAGTACTTC CAWSRDQETQYF
TRBJ1-2 . TRBV6-5 . TGTGCCAGCAGTTACTCGATCCTAGGGGGGGGAGGGGGCTACACCTTC CASSYSILGGGGGYTF
TRBJ2-7 . TRBV7-2 . TGTGCCAGCAGCCAAGGGACCCACGGAGGGGGCTACTCCGAGCAGTACTTC CASSQGTHGGGYSEQYF
TRBJ2-7 TRBD2 TRBV11-2 . TGTGCCAGCAGCTTCCTAGCGGGAGACTACGAGCAGTACTTC CASSFLAGDYEQYF
TRBJ1-5 . TRBV12-3/TRBV12-4 few TGTGCCAGCAGTGGGACGGGGGAGCGTCCCCAGCATTTT CASSGTGERPQHF
TRBJ1-5 . TRBV7-8 . TGTGCCAGCAGCCCTACAAGACAGGTTAGCAATCAGCCCCAGCATTTT CASSPTRQVSNQPQHF
TRBJ1-2 . TRBV6-5 once TGTGCCAGTTTACAGGTTTATATGTACGGTGGCTACACCTTC CASLQVYMYGGYTF
TRBJ2-7 TRBD2 TRBV27 . TGTGCCAGCAGCCTACGGACTAGCGGGGGTTCTAGCTACGAGCAGTACTTC CASSLRTSGGSSYEQYF
TRBJ1-6 . TRBV4-3 . TGCGCCAGCAGCCGCCTACAGGGATCTGGTTCACCCCTCCACTTT CASSRLQGSGSPLHF
TRBJ2-3 TRBD2 TRBV3-1/TRBV3-2 . TGTGCCAGCAGCCAAGAGTTAGCGGGGACTTCAGATACGCAGTATTTT CASSQELAGTSDTQYF
TRBJ1-1 . TRBV5-1 once TGCGCCAGCAGCCAAACTAGGACAGAGAACACTGAAGCTTTCTTT CASSQTRTENTEAFF
TRBJ1-4 . TRBV5-1 . TGCGCCAGCAGCTTGCTCGCGACAACTAATGAAAAACTGTTTTTT CASSLLATTNEKLFF
TRBJ2-5 TRBD2 TRBV24-1 . TGTGCCACCAGTGAGACCGGGGGGGAGACCCAGTACTTC CATSETGGETQYF
TRBJ2-7 . TRBV6-2/TRBV6-3 . TGTGCCAGCAGTTACCAGGAGGGCAGGGTCTCCTACGAGCAGTACTTC CASSYQEGRVSYEQYF
TRBJ2-5 TRBD1 TRBV11-3 . TGTGCCAGCAGCTTAGGAGGACAGGGGTTAGGGGAGACCCAGTACTTC CASSLGGQGLGETQYF
TRBJ1-1 TRBD1 TRBV7-2 few TGTGCCAGCAGCTTAACAGGACAGGGTTCCACTGAAGCTTTCTTT CASSLTGQGSTEAFF
TRBJ2-7 TRBD1 TRBV5-1 once TGCGCCAGCAGCCTGAGACAGGGGGAAGGGTACGAGCAGTACTTC CASSLRQGEGYEQYF
TRBJ1-5 . TRBV7-9 . TGTGCCAGCAGCTCCACTTTAAGCAATCAGCCCCAGCATTTT CASSSTLSNQPQHF
TRBJ2-7 . TRBV4-1 . TGCGCCAGCAGCCAAGATTGGGTAGCTACCTACGAGCAGTACTTC CASSQDWVATYEQYF
TRBJ1-1 TRBD1 TRBV4-1 . TGCGCCAGCAGCCGACCCCTGACAGGGCATCGGACTGAAGCTTTCTTT CASSRPLTGHRTEAFF
TRBJ1-1 TRBD1 TRBV15 . TGTGCCACCAGCAGGACGACAGGGGGGGCTTTCTTT CATSRTTGGAFF
TRBJ2-3 . TRBV19 . TGTGCCAGTAGTATAGATGCCGGGTGGAAGTTCACTAGCACAGATACGCAGTATTTT CASSIDAGWKFTSTDTQYF
TRBJ2-7 . TRBV9 . TGTGCCAGCAGCGGGGGTGCGGGAACCCAACCCTACGAGCAGTACTTC CASSGGAGTQPYEQYF
TRBJ1-1 . TRBV5-1 . TGCGCCAGCAGCTTGTGGGGGGAAAGGTATACTGAAGCTTTCTTT CASSLWGERYTEAFF
TRBJ1-1 . TRBV5-1 . TGCGCCAGCAGAGGGGAAACTGAAGCTTTCTTT CASRGETEAFF
TRBJ2-7 TRBD2 TRBV6-2/TRBV6-3 . TGTGCCAGCAGCCCCGGCGGTAGCGGGGGAATATTCTACGAGCAGTACTTC CASSPGGSGGIFYEQYF
TRBJ1-1 . TRBV4-3 . TGCGCCAGCAGCCAGGCTCACCCGAACACTGAAGCTTTCTTT CASSQAHPNTEAFF
TRBJ2-1 . TRBV21-1 . TGTGCCAGCAGCGAACTAGCGGGAGATGAGCAGTTCTTC CASSELAGDEQFF
TRBJ2-3 . TRBV24-1 . TGTGCCACCAGTGATTTCCGGGGATCCACAGATACGCAGTATTTT CATSDFRGSTDTQYF
TRBJ2-3 . TRBV5-6 . TGTGCCAGCAGCTTCTTGCTCCCGGGGGATACGCAGTATTTT CASSFLLPGDTQYF
TRBJ2-5 TRBD1 TRBV6-1 . TGTGCCAGCAGTGAAGGGACAGGGCAAGAGACCCAGTACTTC CASSEGTGQETQYF
TRBJ1-2 TRBD1 TRBV27 . TGTGCCAGCAGTCCTATGGACAGGGGGGTTGGCTACACCTTC CASSPMDRGVGYTF
TRBJ1-4 . TRBV19 . TGTGCCAGCTTACAGGGAAATGAAAAACTGTTTTTT CASLQGNEKLFF
TRBJ1-1 . TRBV10-2 . TGCGCCAGCAGTGAGAATTTGCCGGGCACTGAAGCTTTCTTT CASSENLPGTEAFF
TRBJ2-7 TRBD1 TRBV5-6 . TGTGCCAGCAGCTTCCTGACAGGGGGCGTCTACGAGCAGTACTTC CASSFLTGGVYEQYF
TRBJ2-7 . TRBV29-1 . TGCAGCGTTGCCGGACAAGACGCCGAGCAGTACTTC CSVAGQDAEQYF
TRBJ2-6 TRBD1 TRBV11-2 once TGTGCCAGCAGCCATATTCGGACAGGCCGGAGCTCTGGGGCCAACGTCCTGACTTTC CASSHIRTGRSSGANVLTF
TRBJ2-3 . TRBV7-3 . TGTGCCAGCAGCTTAACTGGCGGAGGAGATACGCAGTATTTT CASSLTGGGDTQYF
TRBJ2-7 . TRBV6-1 once TGTGCCAGCAGTGAAAGGGGACACGGAACCCTTTCCTACGAGCAGTACTTC CASSERGHGTLSYEQYF
TRBJ2-7 TRBD1 TRBV7-9 . TGTGCCAGCAGCCCCCCCCCACAGGGGGGCGAGCAGTACTTC CASSPPPQGGEQYF